A selection of T cell receptor beta chains follows, all from one sample in a study of T cell responses to AZD1222 COVID-19 vaccine. Sequenced by immunoSEQ multiplex PCR; TCRdb stores in-frame clones only, minus some. Seen here are 150,000 to 200,000 clones, 90% to 95% observed once, and the top ten hold roughly 5%. The sequenced sample was peripheral blood, obtained 28 days after the second AZD1222 dose. The source is an adult who received the AZD1222 COVID-19 vaccine. Each CDR3 is given with its conserved first and last residue. D genes are given only for firm matches. Expanded clones get a size class; other rows say once, few or many, or leave the size out.

v_call: TRBV12-3/TRBV12-4; d_call: -; clone_size: -; cdr3_length: 13; j_call: TRBJ1-2; cdr3_nt: TGTGCCAGCAGGGCGGACGGAAGCTATGGCTACACCTTC; cdr3_aa: CASRADGSYGYTF
v_call: TRBV29-1; d_call: -; clone_size: -; cdr3_length: 12; j_call: TRBJ2-3; cdr3_nt: TGCAGCGTTGAAGCTGGGGGAGATACGCAGTATTTT; cdr3_aa: CSVEAGGDTQYF
v_call: TRBV7-9; d_call: -; clone_size: medium-sized; cdr3_length: 13; j_call: TRBJ2-2; cdr3_nt: TGTGCCAGCAGCTTGGATGGCACCGGGGAGCTGTTTTTT; cdr3_aa: CASSLDGTGELFF
v_call: TRBV5-8; d_call: TRBD2; clone_size: -; cdr3_length: 15; j_call: TRBJ2-5; cdr3_nt: TGTGCCAGCAGCTTTAGCGGGCTCCCTCAAGAGACCCAGTACTTC; cdr3_aa: CASSFSGLPQETQYF
v_call: TRBV3-1/TRBV3-2; d_call: -; clone_size: -; cdr3_length: 13; j_call: TRBJ2-1; cdr3_nt: TGTGCCAGCAGCCAAGATGAGCTGGCTGAGCAGTTCTTC; cdr3_aa: CASSQDELAEQFF
v_call: TRBV6-5; d_call: -; clone_size: -; cdr3_length: 13; j_call: TRBJ2-7; cdr3_nt: TGTGCCAGCAGGGACACAGGGTTAGGCGAGCAGTACTTC; cdr3_aa: CASRDTGLGEQYF
v_call: TRBV28; d_call: TRBD1; clone_size: -; cdr3_length: 14; j_call: TRBJ2-5; cdr3_nt: TGTGCCAGCAGCTCCAGGACAGGGGGGGAGACCCAGTACTTC; cdr3_aa: CASSSRTGGETQYF
v_call: TRBV28; d_call: TRBD1; clone_size: -; cdr3_length: 15; j_call: TRBJ2-7; cdr3_nt: TGTGCCAGCAGCCCGGACAGGGGACGTTCCTACGAGCAGTACTTC; cdr3_aa: CASSPDRGRSYEQYF
v_call: TRBV2; d_call: -; clone_size: -; cdr3_length: 15; j_call: TRBJ1-3; cdr3_nt: TGTGCCAGCAGGGCCGGGGGGAGCTCTGGAAACACCATATATTTT; cdr3_aa: CASRAGGSSGNTIYF
v_call: TRBV28; d_call: -; clone_size: -; cdr3_length: 15; j_call: TRBJ2-6; cdr3_nt: TGTGCCAGCAGTCCCGACAGGCTTGGGGCCAACGTCCTGACTTTC; cdr3_aa: CASSPDRLGANVLTF
v_call: TRBV28; d_call: -; clone_size: -; cdr3_length: 15; j_call: TRBJ1-5; cdr3_nt: TGTGCCAGCAGTTTATTCCGGACTCTCAATCAGCCCCAGCATTTT; cdr3_aa: CASSLFRTLNQPQHF
v_call: TRBV4-1; d_call: -; clone_size: -; cdr3_length: 15; j_call: TRBJ2-7; cdr3_nt: TGCGCCAGCAGCCAAGGTTGGGACGCAGCCTACGAGCAGTACTTC; cdr3_aa: CASSQGWDAAYEQYF
v_call: TRBV11-2; d_call: -; clone_size: -; cdr3_length: 15; j_call: TRBJ2-6; cdr3_nt: TGTGCCAGCAGCTTCACGCGGTCTGGGGCCAACGTCCTGACTTTC; cdr3_aa: CASSFTRSGANVLTF
v_call: TRBV4-2; d_call: TRBD2; clone_size: -; cdr3_length: 18; j_call: TRBJ2-5; cdr3_nt: TGTGCCAGCAGCCAAGGTATTGTGAGACTAGCGGGAGTCGAGACCCAGTACTTC; cdr3_aa: CASSQGIVRLAGVETQYF
v_call: TRBV3-1/TRBV3-2; d_call: TRBD1; clone_size: -; cdr3_length: 14; j_call: TRBJ2-7; cdr3_nt: TGTGCCAGCAGCCCGGGGACAGTCACCCACGAGCAGTACTTC; cdr3_aa: CASSPGTVTHEQYF
v_call: TRBV15; d_call: TRBD1; clone_size: -; cdr3_length: 16; j_call: TRBJ2-5; cdr3_nt: TGTGCCACCAGCAGAGACGGCAGGGGGCGAGGAGAGACCCAGTACTTC; cdr3_aa: CATSRDGRGRGETQYF
v_call: TRBV15; d_call: -; clone_size: once; cdr3_length: 13; j_call: TRBJ2-1; cdr3_nt: TGTGCCACCAGCAGAGATCAGAACAATGAGCAGTTCTTC; cdr3_aa: CATSRDQNNEQFF
v_call: TRBV24-1; d_call: TRBD2; clone_size: -; cdr3_length: 15; j_call: TRBJ2-4; cdr3_nt: TGTGCCACCAGTGATCACGGGACTAGCGGGACCCGTCAGTACTTC; cdr3_aa: CATSDHGTSGTRQYF
v_call: TRBV6-1; d_call: -; clone_size: -; cdr3_length: 14; j_call: TRBJ2-7; cdr3_nt: TGTGCCAGCAGTGAAGGACAGGGAGGGTACGAGCAGTACTTC; cdr3_aa: CASSEGQGGYEQYF
v_call: TRBV13; d_call: -; clone_size: -; cdr3_length: 13; j_call: TRBJ2-3; cdr3_nt: TGTGCCAGCAGCCAGACTTTCCCAGATACGCAGTATTTT; cdr3_aa: CASSQTFPDTQYF
v_call: TRBV27; d_call: -; clone_size: -; cdr3_length: 16; j_call: TRBJ1-5; cdr3_nt: TGTGCCAGCAGTTTATTGGGTCGCCATGGGAATCAGCCCCAGCATTTT; cdr3_aa: CASSLLGRHGNQPQHF
v_call: TRBV3-1/TRBV3-2; d_call: -; clone_size: once; cdr3_length: 14; j_call: TRBJ2-1; cdr3_nt: TGTGCCAGCAGCCAAGACCAGACCAACAATGAGCAGTTCTTC; cdr3_aa: CASSQDQTNNEQFF
v_call: TRBV3-1/TRBV3-2; d_call: TRBD2; clone_size: -; cdr3_length: 16; j_call: TRBJ2-1; cdr3_nt: TGTGCCAGCAGCCAAGATATGGGGGGAGGGCCGGGTGAGCAGTTCTTC; cdr3_aa: CASSQDMGGGPGEQFF
v_call: TRBV7-2; d_call: TRBD1; clone_size: -; cdr3_length: 15; j_call: TRBJ1-2; cdr3_nt: TGTGCCAGCAGCATTCCCGGGACAGGGAACTATGGCTACACCTTC; cdr3_aa: CASSIPGTGNYGYTF